The next 19 T cell receptor beta chains were all read from a single sample in a study of T cell changes during pregnancy in multiple sclerosis. Data came from immunoSEQ multiplex PCR; TCRdb stores just in-frame clones and leaves some out. The sample has tens of thousands of clones; 85% to 95% are singletons. This material consisted of CD4+ T cells from peripheral blood mononuclear cells, taken in the third trimester of pregnancy. The receptor set was obtained from a female donor with multiple sclerosis, enrolled in a pregnancy study.

The chain carries TRBV6-1 and TRBJ2-1; 11 bases map to TRBD2. Germline V gives CDR1 MNHNS, CDR2 SASEGT. The J segment lost 3 bases and the V segment lost 4 bases, leaving 2 bases of the junction unmatched. The CDR3 runs to 15 residues. This chain's CDR3 is CASSATSGSYNEQFF. Written as DNA, the CDR3 is TGTGCCAGCAGTGCTACTAGCGGGAGCTACAATGAGCAGTTCTTC.

The chain links TRBV5-1 to TRBJ2-2, with D possibly TRBD2 on 6 matching bases. Trimming pared 0 bases from V and 6 bases from J, leaving 12 bases between. The CDR3 extends over 15 amino acids. The germline V gene encodes CDR1 SGHRS and CDR2 YFSETQ. CDR3 region: CASSLALGRSGELFF. The CDR3 DNA reads as TGCGCCAGCAGCTTGGCCCTAGGGAGGTCCGGGGAGCTGTTTTTT.

This rearrangement joins TRBV4-1 to TRBJ2-7; 7 nucleotides line up with TRBD1. V lost 4 bases and J lost 7; bases outside the gene matches: 10. The CDR3 contains 14 residues. Germline loops: CDR1 MGHRA, CDR2 YSYEKL. The CDR3 loop reads CASSPDRVPGEQYF. In nucleotides, the CDR3 is TGCGCCAGCAGCCCAGACAGGGTTCCAGGGGAGCAGTACTTC.

The chain combines TRBV30 with TRBJ1-1, with TRBD1 matching 9 bases. Germline V CDR1 and CDR2: GTSNPN, SVGIG (reference sequence). V shed 3 bases and J 6 bases; nucleotides not matched to a gene: 5. This CDR3 contains 13 residues. The CDR3 is CAWSGTGTAEAFF. For the CDR3, the DNA is TGTGCCTGGAGCGGGACAGGGACCGCTGAAGCTTTCTTT. Based on the CDR3 plus reference TRBV30 and TRBJ1-1, the full variable domain is SQTIHQWPATLVQPVGSPLSLECTVEGTSNPNLYWYRQAAGRGLQLLFYSVGIGQISSEVPQNLSASRPQDRQFILSSKKLLLSDSGFYLCAWSGTGTAEAFFGQGTRLTVV.

This clone was counted once. The rearrangement links TRBV2 to TRBJ2-2; tentatively, D is TRBD2 (5 bases). V lost 7 bases and J 0 bases, leaving 12 bases between the germline ends. Germline CDR1 SNHLY, CDR2 FYNNEI. The CDR3 covers 15 residues. The CDR3 protein is CASISRTANTGELFF. The DNA of the CDR3 is TGTGCCAGCATTTCCAGGACTGCGAACACCGGGGAGCTGTTTTTT.

This clone was counted between two and nine times. This chain uses TRBV19 with TRBJ1-1; D perhaps matches TRBD1 (6 bases). The ends were cut back, 0 bases at V and 6 bases at J, with 14 bases in the middle. The CDR3 consists of 15 residues. CDR1 and CDR2 from the germline V gene are LNHDA and SQIVND (reference sequence). Written as DNA, the CDR3 is TGTGCCAGTAGTATAGATGGACAGAAGGTCTCTGAAGCTTTCTTT. Its translation: CASSIDGQKVSEAFF.

This chain uses TRBV28 with TRBJ2-5; 9 positions agree with TRBD1. The CDR3 has 14 amino acids. The ends lost 8 bases at V and 7 bases at J; junction bases unmatched: 11. Germline-derived CDR1 and CDR2 are MDHEN and SYDVKM. CDR3 DNA: TGTGCCAGCCGGCACCTGGGACAGGGAGGGACCCAGTACTTC. The encoded protein is CASRHLGQGGTQYF.

Points on this clone: The junction does not match germline at one end; this may be a read error. The chain recombines TRBV29-1 with TRBJ2-3, with no clear D. Germline V CDR1 and CDR2: SQVTM, ANQGSEA. The CDR3 is 11 amino acids. This chain's CDR3 is CRVDTADTQYF. The CDR3 DNA sequence: TGCAGAGTTGATACTGCAGATACGCAGTATTTT.

The chain employs TRBV5-4 and TRBJ2-1, with TRBD2 matching 7 bases. Germline V gene sequence: CDR1 SGHNT, CDR2 YYREEE (reference sequence). The junction had 12 bases not matched to a gene; V was cut back by 4 bases and J by 8 bases. The CDR3 is made up of 15 amino acids. The CDR3 DNA reads as TGTGCCAGCAGCCGGAGCGGGATGCCTAGGGATGAGCAGTTCTTC. Its protein is CASSRSGMPRDEQFF.

The gene calls are TRBV28 and TRBJ2-3; D possibly corresponds to TRBD1 (7 bases). The germline V gene encodes CDR1 MDHEN and CDR2 SYDVKM. CDR3 length equals 17 residues. Trimming took 1 base from V and 3 from J, leaving 17 bases between them. The CDR3 region is CASSLSPRDSFTDTQYF. CDR3 nucleotides: TGTGCCAGCAGTTTATCCCCGCGGGACAGTTTTACAGATACGCAGTATTTT.

The rearrangement uses TRBV6-1 and TRBJ1-2; 8 bases agree with TRBD1. There are 15 residues in the CDR3. CDR1 and CDR2 from the germline V gene are MNHNS and SASEGT. Trimming at V came to 7 bases and at J to 3 bases, leaving 10 bases not matched to a gene. CDR3 nucleotide sequence: TGTGCCAGCATCCCAGGGGGCGCGAGGGACTATGGCTACACCTTC. Its protein product is CASIPGGARDYGYTF.

The rearrangement joins TRBV18 to TRBJ2-1; 7 nucleotides agree with TRBD2. V lost 0 bases to trimming and J lost 5 bases; unmatched junction nucleotides: 10. CDR3 length: 17 residues. Germline CDR1 reads KGHSH; CDR2 reads LQKENI. The CDR3 reads CASSPPLPAGVHNEQFF. In DNA form, the CDR3 reads TGTGCCAGCTCACCACCGCTACCGGCGGGAGTTCACAATGAGCAGTTCTTC.

The genes are TRBV5-1 and TRBJ2-1; TRBD1 matches at 10 bases. The CDR3 has 15 residues. Trimming removed 0 bases from V and 7 bases from J; junction bases left unmatched: 4. In germline, CDR1 is SGHRS, CDR2 YFSETQ. The CDR3 is CASSLGRDRGNEQFF. In DNA form, the CDR3 reads TGCGCCAGCAGCTTGGGCCGGGACAGGGGTAATGAGCAGTTCTTC.

The V call is TRBV18, the J call TRBJ2-1; 10 bases match TRBD2. The CDR3 runs to 16 residues. CDR1 KGHSH and CDR2 LQKENI come from the germline V gene. With 3 bases clipped from V and 7 bases from J, the junction kept 9 bases outside the gene matches. The CDR3 nucleotides are TGTGCCAGCTCACCCTCTAGCGGGAGTTTTAGGAATGAGCAGTTCTTC. Translation gives CASSPSSGSFRNEQFF.

The gene calls are TRBV28 and TRBJ1-2; 8 positions agree with TRBD1. The V gene end was trimmed by 5 bases and the J gene end by 4 bases; junction bases not matched to a gene: 12. The germline CDR1 and CDR2 sequences are MDHEN and SYDVKM. The CDR3 is 16 residues long. The CDR3 region is CASSPPSDREIYGYTF. CDR3 DNA: TGTGCCAGCAGTCCCCCATCGGACAGGGAGATCTATGGCTACACCTTC.

This chain links TRBV9 with TRBJ2-3; 7 bases line up with TRBD2. The trim removed 4 bases at V and 3 bases at J, leaving 17 bases unmatched. Germline values: CDR1 SGDLS, CDR2 YYNGEE. CDR3 length: 18 residues. Here the CDR3 reads CASSPAGAAGVGTDTQYF. The CDR3 bases are TGTGCCAGCAGCCCAGCGGGTGCGGCGGGAGTTGGAACAGATACGCAGTATTTT. Full variable domain (rest looked up from reference TRBV9 and TRBJ2-3): DSGVTQTPKHLITATGQRVTLRCSPRSGDLSVYWYQQSLDQGLQFLIQYYNGEERAKGNILERFSAQQFPDLHSELNLSSLELGDSALYFCASSPAGAAGVGTDTQYFGPGTRLTVL.

The chain couples TRBV5-6 to TRBJ2-7; D is perhaps TRBD2 (5 bases). Trimming took off 0 bases at V and 2 bases at J, with 12 bases between the two ends. CDR1 SGHDT and CDR2 YYEEEE come from the germline V gene. This CDR3 has 15 residues. CDR3 DNA: TGTGCCAGCAGCTTGGCAGGACGGGGAACCTACGAGCAGTACTTC. As protein: CASSLAGRGTYEQYF.

V and J are TRBV5-1 and TRBJ2-5; TRBD2 agrees at 7 bases. CDR3 length: 16 residues. Germline V gene sequence: CDR1 SGHRS, CDR2 YFSETQ. With V trimmed by 0 bases and J by 5 bases, 10 bases remained unmatched. CDR3 nucleotides: TGCGCCAGCAGCTTGGGGGTCGGACTAGAGACCGAGACCCAGTACTTC. Translated: CASSLGVGLETETQYF. The complete variable domain, with remaining parts taken from reference TRBV5-1 and TRBJ2-5, reads KAGVTQTPRYLIKTRGQQVTLSCSPISGHRSVSWYQQTPGQGLQFLFEYFSETQRNKGNFPGRFSGRQFSNSRSEMNVSTLELGDSALYLCASSLGVGLETETQYFGPGTRLLVL.

The rearrangement joins TRBV7-2 to TRBJ1-1; 9 nucleotides line up with TRBD1. The junction had 8 bases not matched to a gene; V was cut back by 4 bases and J by 5 bases. Looked up from germline, CDR1 is SGHTA and CDR2 is FQGNSA. The CDR3 sequence is 15 residues long. CDR3 sequence (DNA): TGTGCCAGCAGCTCTTACTCCGGGACAGGGACTGAAGCTTTCTTT. Its translation is CASSSYSGTGTEAFF. The full variable domain, completed using reference TRBV7-2 and TRBJ1-1, is GAGVSQSPSNKVTEKGKDVELRCDPISGHTALYWYRQSLGQGLEFLIYFQGNSAPDKSGLPSDRFSAERTGGSVSTLTIQRTQQEDSAVYLCASSSYSGTGTEAFFGQGTRLTVV.